Included here is one TCR beta chain sequence, with context. PCR amplification relied on 60 Vbeta primers (plus 13 Jbeta primers). The assay was immunoSEQ multiplex PCR, and TCRdb's table has in-frame clones only and misses some. The specimen's table records around 44,000 clones. These data originate in a study of cytomegalovirus exposure and HLA in healthy donors. The CDR3 is made up of 16 amino acids. Germline assignment: CDR1 SGHRS and CDR2 YFSETQ. Deletions cut 4 bases from V and 4 bases from J, with 21 bases between. The receptor was derived from a male donor in good health and CMV-seropositive. The J gene is TRBJ2-7, the V gene TRBV5-1, with D possibly being TRBD1 (6 bases). The sequencing input was PBMCs. The CDR3, as DNA: TGCGCCAGCAGCCATCAAGCCGGGACACAATTTTACGAGCAGTACTTC. Amino acid sequence: CASSHQAGTQFYEQYF.